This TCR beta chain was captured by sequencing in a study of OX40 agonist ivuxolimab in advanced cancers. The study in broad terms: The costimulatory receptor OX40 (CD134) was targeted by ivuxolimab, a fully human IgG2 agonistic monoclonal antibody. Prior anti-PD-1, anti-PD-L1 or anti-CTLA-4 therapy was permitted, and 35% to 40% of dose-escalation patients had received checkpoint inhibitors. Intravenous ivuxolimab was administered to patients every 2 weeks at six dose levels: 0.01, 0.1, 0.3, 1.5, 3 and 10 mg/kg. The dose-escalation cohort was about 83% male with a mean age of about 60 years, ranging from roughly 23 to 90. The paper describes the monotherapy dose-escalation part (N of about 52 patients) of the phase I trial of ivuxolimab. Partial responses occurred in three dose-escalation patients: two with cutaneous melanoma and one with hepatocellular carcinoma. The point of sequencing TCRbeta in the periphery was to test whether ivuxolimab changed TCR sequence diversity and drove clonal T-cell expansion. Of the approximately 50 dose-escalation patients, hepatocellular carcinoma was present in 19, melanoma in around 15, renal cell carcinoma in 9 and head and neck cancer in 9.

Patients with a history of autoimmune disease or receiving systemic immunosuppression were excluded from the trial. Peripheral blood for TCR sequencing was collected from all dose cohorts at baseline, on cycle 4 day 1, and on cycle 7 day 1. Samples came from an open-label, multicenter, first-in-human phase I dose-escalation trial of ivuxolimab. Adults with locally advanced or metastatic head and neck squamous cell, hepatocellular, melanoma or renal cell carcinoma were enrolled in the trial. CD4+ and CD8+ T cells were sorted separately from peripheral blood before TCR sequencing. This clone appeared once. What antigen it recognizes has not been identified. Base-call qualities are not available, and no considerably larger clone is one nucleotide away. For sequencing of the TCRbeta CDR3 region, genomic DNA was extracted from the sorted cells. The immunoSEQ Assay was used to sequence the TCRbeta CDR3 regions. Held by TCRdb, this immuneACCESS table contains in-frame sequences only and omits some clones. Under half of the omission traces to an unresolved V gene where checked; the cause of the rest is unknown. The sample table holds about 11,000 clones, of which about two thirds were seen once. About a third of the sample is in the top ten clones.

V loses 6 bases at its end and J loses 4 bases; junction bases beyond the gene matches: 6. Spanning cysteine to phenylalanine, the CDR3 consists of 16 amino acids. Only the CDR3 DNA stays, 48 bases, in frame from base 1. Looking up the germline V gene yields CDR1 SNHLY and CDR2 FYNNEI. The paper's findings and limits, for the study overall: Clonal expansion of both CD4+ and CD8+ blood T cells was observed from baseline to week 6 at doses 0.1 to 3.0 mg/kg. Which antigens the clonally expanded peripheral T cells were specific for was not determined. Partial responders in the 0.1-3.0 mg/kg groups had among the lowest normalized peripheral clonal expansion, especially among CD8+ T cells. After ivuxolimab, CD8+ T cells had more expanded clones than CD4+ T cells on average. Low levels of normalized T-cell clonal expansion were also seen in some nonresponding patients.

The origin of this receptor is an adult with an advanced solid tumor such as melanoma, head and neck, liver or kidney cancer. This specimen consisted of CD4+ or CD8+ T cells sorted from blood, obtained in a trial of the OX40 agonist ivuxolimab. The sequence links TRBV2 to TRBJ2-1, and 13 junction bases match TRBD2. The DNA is TGTGCCAGCAGCCTAGGGACTAGCGGGGAATACAATGAGCAGTTCTTC. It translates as CASSLGTSGEYNEQFF.